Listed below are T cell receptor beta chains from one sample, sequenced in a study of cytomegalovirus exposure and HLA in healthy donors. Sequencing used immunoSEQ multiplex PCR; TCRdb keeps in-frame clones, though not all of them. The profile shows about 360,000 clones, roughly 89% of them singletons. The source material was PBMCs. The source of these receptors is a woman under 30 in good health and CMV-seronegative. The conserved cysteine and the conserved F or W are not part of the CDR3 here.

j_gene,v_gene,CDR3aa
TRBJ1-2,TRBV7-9,ASSFWSNYGYT
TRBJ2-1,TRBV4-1,ASSQGGLDEQF
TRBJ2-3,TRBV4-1,ASSQEYGTGRDTQY
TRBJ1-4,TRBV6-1,ASGGGTGNEKLF
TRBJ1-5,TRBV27,ASSLRGISNQPQH
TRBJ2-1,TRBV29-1,SVDPLAGGLDEQF
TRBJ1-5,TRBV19,ASSDMRNQPQH
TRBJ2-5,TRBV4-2,ASNPQGAGETQY
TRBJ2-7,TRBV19,ASSRGRGDEQY
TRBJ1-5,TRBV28,ASYGQGSNQPQH
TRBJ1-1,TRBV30,ASEREPSTLSAEAF
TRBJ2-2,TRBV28,ASSLSAGGPSTGELF
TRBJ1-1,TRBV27,ASSLRANTEAF
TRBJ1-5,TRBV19,ASSIRENQPQH
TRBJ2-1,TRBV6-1,ASGRQGASYNEQF
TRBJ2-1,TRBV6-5,ASRLAGGAYNEQF
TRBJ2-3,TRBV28,ASSGLAGTPGTDTQY
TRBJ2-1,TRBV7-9,ASSLGGSLNEQF
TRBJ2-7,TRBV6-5,ASSYARQATEQY
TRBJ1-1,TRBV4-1,ASSRRVSGQNTEAF
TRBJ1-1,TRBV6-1,ASTRKRTEAF
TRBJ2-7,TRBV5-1,ASSVPGKGDEQY
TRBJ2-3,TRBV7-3,ASSLTGGYTDTQY
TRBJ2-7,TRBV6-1,ASSEGTGGMYEQY
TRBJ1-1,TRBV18,ASQDGTGGLAF
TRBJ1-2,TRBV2,ASTGKGGYT
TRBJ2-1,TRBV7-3,ASSPRVAAYNEQF
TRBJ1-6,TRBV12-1,ASSFEGPGQENSPLH
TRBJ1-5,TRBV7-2,ASSFGSGNQPQH
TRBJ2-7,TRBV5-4,ASSYGTQNYEQY
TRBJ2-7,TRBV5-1,ASRLAGAYEQY